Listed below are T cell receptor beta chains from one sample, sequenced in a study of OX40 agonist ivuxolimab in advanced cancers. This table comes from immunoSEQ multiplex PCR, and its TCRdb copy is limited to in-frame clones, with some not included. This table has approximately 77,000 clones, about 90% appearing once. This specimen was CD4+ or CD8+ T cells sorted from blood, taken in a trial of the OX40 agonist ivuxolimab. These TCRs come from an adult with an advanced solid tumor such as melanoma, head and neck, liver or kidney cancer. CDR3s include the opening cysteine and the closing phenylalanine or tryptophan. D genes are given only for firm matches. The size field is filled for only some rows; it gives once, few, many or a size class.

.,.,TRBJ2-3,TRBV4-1,TGCGCCAGCAGCCAACGACGCAGTTCAGATACGCAGTATTTT,CASSQRRSSDTQYF
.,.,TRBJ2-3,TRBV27,TGTGCCAGCAGTTTAAGGGATTGGGGCACAGATACGCAGTATTTT,CASSLRDWGTDTQYF
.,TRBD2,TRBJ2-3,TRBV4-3,TGCGCCAGCAGCCAAGAACGGGCAAGCGGGGGTTTTTCAGATACGCAGTATTTT,CASSQERASGGFSDTQYF
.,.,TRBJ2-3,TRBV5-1,TGCGCCAGCAGCTTAGTTGGCAGCGAGACTAGCACAGATACGCAGTATTTT,CASSLVGSETSTDTQYF
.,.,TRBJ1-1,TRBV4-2,TGTGCCAGCAGCCAAGATTTAGCGACTTATTCCACTGAAGCTTTCTTT,CASSQDLATYSTEAFF
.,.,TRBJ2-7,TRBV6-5,TGTGCCAGCAGTTACCCTGACAGCTACGAGCAGTACTTC,CASSYPDSYEQYF
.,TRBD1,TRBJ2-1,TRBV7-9,TGTGCCAGCAGCCCAACCCAAGGACAGGGGCCTTACAATGAGCAGTTCTTC,CASSPTQGQGPYNEQFF
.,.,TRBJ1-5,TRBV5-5,TGTGCCAGCAGCTCCTCCGTAGATAATCAGCCCCAGCATTTT,CASSSSVDNQPQHF
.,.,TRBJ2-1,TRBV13,TGTGCCAGCAGCATCCTAGCTTTTGGTGAGCAGTTCTTC,CASSILAFGEQFF
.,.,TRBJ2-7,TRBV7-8,TGTGCCAGCGGCATCGGGTCTACCTACGAGCAGTACTTC,CASGIGSTYEQYF
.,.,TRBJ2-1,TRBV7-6,TGTGCCAGCAGCTTAACTCCCACAGCCGGGACGGATTTTGTCTTC,CASSLTPTAGTDFVF
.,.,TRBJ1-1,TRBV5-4,TGTGCCAGCAGCGTGACAGGCCTGAACACTGAAGCTTTCTTT,CASSVTGLNTEAFF
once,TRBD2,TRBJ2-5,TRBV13,TGTGCCAGCAGCCAGGGGCGGGGGGAGTACCAAGAGACCCAGTACTTC,CASSQGRGEYQETQYF
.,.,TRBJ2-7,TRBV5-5,TGTGCCTCTTGGAACAGTCCCTACGAGCAGTACTTC,CASWNSPYEQYF
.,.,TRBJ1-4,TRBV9,TGTGCCAGCAGCCCGGCAGGGGCAAATGAAAAACTGTTTTTT,CASSPAGANEKLFF
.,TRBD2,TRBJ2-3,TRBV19,TGTGCCAGTAGTAGCGGGGGGCCAACAGATACGCAGTATTTT,CASSSGGPTDTQYF
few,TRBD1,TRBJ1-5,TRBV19,TGTGCCAGTAGTTTAAGGGGACAGGGAAAGGGTCAGCCCCAGCATTTT,CASSLRGQGKGQPQHF
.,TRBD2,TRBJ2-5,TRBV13,TGTGCCAGCAGCTTACGGATAGGACTAGCGGGGGCGGAGACCCAGTACTTC,CASSLRIGLAGAETQYF
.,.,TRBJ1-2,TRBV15,TGTGCCACCAAGCCTGGCCCGCCCGACTATGGCTACACCTTC,CATKPGPPDYGYTF
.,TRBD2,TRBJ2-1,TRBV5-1,TGCGCCAGCAGCCCGGGACTAGCGGGGGTGTTCAGCTCCTACAATGAGCAGTTCTTC,CASSPGLAGVFSSYNEQFF
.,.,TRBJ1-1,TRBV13,TGTGCCAGCAGTCCTCGGGTCTCATGGACTGAAGCTTTCTTT,CASSPRVSWTEAFF
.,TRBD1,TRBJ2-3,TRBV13,TGTGCCAGCAGCTCAAGGGGGCGACCTAGCACAGATACGCAGTATTTT,CASSSRGRPSTDTQYF
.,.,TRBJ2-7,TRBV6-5,TGTGCCAGCAGTTACGGGAGAGTCTACGAGCAGTACTTC,CASSYGRVYEQYF
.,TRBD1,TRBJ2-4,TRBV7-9,TGTGCCAGCAGCTCCACTCTGGGGGACAGCCTAGCCAAAAACATTCAGTACTTC,CASSSTLGDSLAKNIQYF
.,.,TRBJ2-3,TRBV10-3,TGTGCCATCAGTGAGTCTGACAGGCGAGATACGCAGTATTTT,CAISESDRRDTQYF
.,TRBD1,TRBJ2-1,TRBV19,TGTGCCAGCCGCCGGGGACAGGGCAACAATGAGCAGTTCTTC,CASRRGQGNNEQFF
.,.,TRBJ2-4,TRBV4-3,TGCGCCAGCAGCCCTTCCCGATCTGACGGCTTGGGCTTAAGCATTCAGTACTTC,CASSPSRSDGLGLSIQYF
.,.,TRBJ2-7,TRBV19,TGTGCCAGTAGTCAGGACCGGGACGGGTCCTACGAGCAGTACTTC,CASSQDRDGSYEQYF
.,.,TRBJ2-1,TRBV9,TGTGCCAGCAGCGTGGGGGGTGAGCAGTTCTTC,CASSVGGEQFF
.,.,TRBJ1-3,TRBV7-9,TGTGCCAGCAGCCCGGGTGGAAACACCATATATTTT,CASSPGGNTIYF
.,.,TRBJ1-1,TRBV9,TGTGCCAGCAGCGTAGAAGGTGCTGGGACACTCGGTGAAGCTTTCTTT,CASSVEGAGTLGEAFF
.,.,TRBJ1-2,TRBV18,TGTGCCAGCTCACAAGGTGGCGGCTATGGCTACACCTTC,CASSQGGGYGYTF
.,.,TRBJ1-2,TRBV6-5,TGTGCCAGCAGTTACGGGGAGGGGGGATTC,CASSYGEGGF
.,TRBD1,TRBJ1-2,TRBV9,TGTGCCAGCAGCGGTTTCGGGACAGCCTATGGCTACACCTTC,CASSGFGTAYGYTF
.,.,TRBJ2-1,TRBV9,TGTGCCAGCAGCGTAGCTGTGTACAATGAGCAGTTCTTC,CASSVAVYNEQFF
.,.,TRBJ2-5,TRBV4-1,TGCGCCAGCAGCCAACTGCCCCCGGGCGGAATCCAAGAGACCCAGTACTTC,CASSQLPPGGIQETQYF
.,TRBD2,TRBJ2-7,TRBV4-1,TGCGCCAGCAGCCAGGTCGGGGGGAGCTCCTACGAGCAGTACTTC,CASSQVGGSSYEQYF
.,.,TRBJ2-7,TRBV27,TGTGCCAGCAGTCCTAAGGGGGATCTTGGGTACGAGCAGTACTTC,CASSPKGDLGYEQYF
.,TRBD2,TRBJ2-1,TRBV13,TGTGCCAGCAGCACCGGGGGGGGCAATGAGCAGTTCTTC,CASSTGGGNEQFF
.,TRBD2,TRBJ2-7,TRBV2,TGTGCCAGCAGAGGACTAGCGGTCTACGAGCAGTACTTC,CASRGLAVYEQYF
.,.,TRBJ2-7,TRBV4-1,TGCGCCAGCAGCCAAGTACAGGGCGTCTGGGAGCAGTACTTC,CASSQVQGVWEQYF
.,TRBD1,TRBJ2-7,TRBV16,TGTGCCAGCAGCCAATATCAGGGGGCTGGGGAGCAGTACTTC,CASSQYQGAGEQYF
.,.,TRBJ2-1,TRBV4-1,TGCGCCAGCAGCCAAGATCTCATGGGTAATGAGCAGTTCTTC,CASSQDLMGNEQFF
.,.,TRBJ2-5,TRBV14,TGTGCCAGCAGCCAAAACTACGCGGGGGAGACCCAGTACTTC,CASSQNYAGETQYF
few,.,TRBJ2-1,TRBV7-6,TGTGCCAGCAGCCCGACGGGGGCGGGAAGCTCCTACAATGAGCAGTTCTTC,CASSPTGAGSSYNEQFF
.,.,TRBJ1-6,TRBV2,TGTGCCAGCAGTGCGTGGCAGGGATCGGGAACCCTCCACTTT,CASSAWQGSGTLHF
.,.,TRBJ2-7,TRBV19,TGTGCCAGTAGTATAGATCTTAGGAACGAGCAGTACTTC,CASSIDLRNEQYF
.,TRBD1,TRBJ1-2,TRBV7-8,TGTGCCAGCAGCCTCGGACAGGGGGCTACCTATGGCTACACCTTC,CASSLGQGATYGYTF
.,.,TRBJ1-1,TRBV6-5,TGTGCCAGCAACCCTTGGGGGTTAATGAACACTGAAGCTTTCTTT,CASNPWGLMNTEAFF